This TCR beta chain was captured in a study of early T cells in non-severe SARS-CoV-2 infection. CDR3 length equals 14 residues. The germline V gene has CDR1 SQVTM and CDR2 ANQGSEA. V dropped 4 bases and J dropped 1 base, with 12 bases sitting between them. cDNA molecules, individually, were tagged with unique molecular identifiers. MiXCR, run by TCRdb on the 5' RACE reads, gives a single entry per CDR3 protein. The sample has tens of thousands of distinct CDR3 sequences; around a tenth are singletons. The chain uses TRBV29-1 and TRBJ2-3, with a weak D call TRBD1 (6 bases). This clonotype originated in an adult who was a healthcare worker with PCR-confirmed SARS-CoV-2 infection or an uninfected control (not recorded which). The sequencing sample was made of whole blood. The CDR3: CSVGAGAGTDTQYF. For the CDR3, the DNA is TGCAGCGTTGGAGCAGGGGCCGGCACAGATACGCAGTATTTT.